This T cell receptor (beta chain) is drawn from a study of blood T cell repertoires in COVID-19. For the study at large: PBMCs, B-cell-depleted T cells, or T cells were the source of the cDNA or gDNA that made up the material.

Seattle's cohort entered during active infection and was followed longitudinally. V was shortened by 6 bases and J by 5 bases, with 10 bases between the two germline ends. This CDR3 is 13 amino acids long. Per the germline V gene, CDR1 is MNHNY and CDR2 is SVGAGI (reference sequence). The method was immunoSEQ multiplex PCR; TCRdb's version includes in-frame clones alone and lacks a portion of them. Of roughly 260,000 clones in the sample, more than 85% were seen once. The source material was peripheral blood. The source of this sequence is a person between 18 and 35 years old with COVID-19, enrolled during active disease. V usage is TRBV6-6 and J usage is TRBJ1-4, with D tentatively TRBD1 (5 bases). CDR3 bases: TGTGCCAGCAGCAGACAGACGAATGAAAAACTGTTTTTT. This translates into CASSRQTNEKLFF.